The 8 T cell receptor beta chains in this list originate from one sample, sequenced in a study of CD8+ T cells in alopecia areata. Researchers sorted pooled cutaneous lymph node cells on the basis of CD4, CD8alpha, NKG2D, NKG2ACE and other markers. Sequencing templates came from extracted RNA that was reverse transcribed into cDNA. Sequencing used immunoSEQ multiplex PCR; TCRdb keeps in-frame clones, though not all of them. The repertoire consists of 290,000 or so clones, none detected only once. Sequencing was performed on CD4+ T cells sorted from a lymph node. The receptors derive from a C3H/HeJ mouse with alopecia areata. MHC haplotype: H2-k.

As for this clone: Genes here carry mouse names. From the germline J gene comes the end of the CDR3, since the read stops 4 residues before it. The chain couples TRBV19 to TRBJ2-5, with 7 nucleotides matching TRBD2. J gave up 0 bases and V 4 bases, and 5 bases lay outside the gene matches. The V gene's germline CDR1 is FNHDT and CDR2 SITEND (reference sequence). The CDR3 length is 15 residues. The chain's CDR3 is CASSRWGVNQDTQYF. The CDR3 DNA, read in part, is TGTGCCAGCAGTCGTTGGGGGGTTAACCAAGAC.

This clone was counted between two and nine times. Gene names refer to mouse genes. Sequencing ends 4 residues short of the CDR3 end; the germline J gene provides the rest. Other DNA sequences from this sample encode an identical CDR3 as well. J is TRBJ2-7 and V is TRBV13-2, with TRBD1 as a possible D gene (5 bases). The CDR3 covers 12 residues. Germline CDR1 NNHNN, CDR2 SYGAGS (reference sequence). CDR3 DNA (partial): TGTGCCAGCGGTGATCCAGGGTAT. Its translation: CASGDPGY. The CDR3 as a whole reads CASGDPGYEQYF.

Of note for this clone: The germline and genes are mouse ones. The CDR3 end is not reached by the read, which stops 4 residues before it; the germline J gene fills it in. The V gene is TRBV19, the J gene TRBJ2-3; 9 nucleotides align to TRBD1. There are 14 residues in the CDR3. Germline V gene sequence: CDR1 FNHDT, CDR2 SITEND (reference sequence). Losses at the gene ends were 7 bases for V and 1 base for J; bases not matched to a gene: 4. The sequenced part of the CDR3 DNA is TGTGCCAGCGGGGGACAGGGCGGTGCAGAA. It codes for CASGGQGGAE. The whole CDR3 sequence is CASGGQGGAETLYF.

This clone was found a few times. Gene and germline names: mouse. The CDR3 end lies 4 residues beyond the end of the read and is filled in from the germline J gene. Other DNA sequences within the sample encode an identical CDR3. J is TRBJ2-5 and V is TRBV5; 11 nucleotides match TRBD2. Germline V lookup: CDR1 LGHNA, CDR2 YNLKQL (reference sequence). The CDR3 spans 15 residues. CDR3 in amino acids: CASSQGLGGKDTQYF. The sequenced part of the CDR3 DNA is TGTGCCAGCAGCCAAGGACTGGGGGGGAAAGAC.

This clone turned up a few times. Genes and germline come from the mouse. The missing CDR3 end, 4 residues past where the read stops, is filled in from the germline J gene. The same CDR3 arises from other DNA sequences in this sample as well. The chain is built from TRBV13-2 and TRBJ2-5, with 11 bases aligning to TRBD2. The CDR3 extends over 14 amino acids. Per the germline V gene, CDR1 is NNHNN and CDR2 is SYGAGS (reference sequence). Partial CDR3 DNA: TGTGCCAGCGGTGTGGACTGGGGGGAGGAC. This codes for CASGVDWGED. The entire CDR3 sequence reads CASGVDWGEDTQYF.

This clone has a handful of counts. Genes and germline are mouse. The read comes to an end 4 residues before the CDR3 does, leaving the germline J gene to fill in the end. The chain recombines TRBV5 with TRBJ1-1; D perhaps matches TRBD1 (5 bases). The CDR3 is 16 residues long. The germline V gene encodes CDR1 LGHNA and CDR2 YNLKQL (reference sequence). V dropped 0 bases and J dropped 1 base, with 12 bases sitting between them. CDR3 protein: CASSQERWQGNTEVFF. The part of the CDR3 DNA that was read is TGTGCCAGCAGCCAAGAGAGATGGCAGGGGAACACA.

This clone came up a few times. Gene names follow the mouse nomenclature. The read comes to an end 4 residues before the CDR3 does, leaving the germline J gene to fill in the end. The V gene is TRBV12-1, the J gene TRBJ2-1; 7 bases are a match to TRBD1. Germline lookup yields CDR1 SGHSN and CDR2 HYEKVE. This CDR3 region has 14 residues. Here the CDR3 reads CASSLVTGRAEQFF. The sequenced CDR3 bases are TGTGCCAGCTCTCTTGTGACAGGGAGGGCT.

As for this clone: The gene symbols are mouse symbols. The DNA read from the CDR3 is TGCACCTGCAGTGCAGATCTTGGGACAGGGGCGGGGAATTCGCCC. This gives the protein CTCSADLGTGAGNSP. The CDR3 as a whole reads CTCSADLGTGAGNSPLYF. The V call is TRBV1, the J call TRBJ1-6; 10 bases map to TRBD1. The CDR3 is cut off 3 residues early in the read; its end comes from the germline J gene. TRBJ1-6 is given ORF status, its function remaining uncertain. J was trimmed by 7 bases and V by 0 bases; bases with no gene match: 9. The germline gives CDR1 NSQYPW, CDR2 LRSPGD (reference sequence). The CDR3 contains 18 residues.